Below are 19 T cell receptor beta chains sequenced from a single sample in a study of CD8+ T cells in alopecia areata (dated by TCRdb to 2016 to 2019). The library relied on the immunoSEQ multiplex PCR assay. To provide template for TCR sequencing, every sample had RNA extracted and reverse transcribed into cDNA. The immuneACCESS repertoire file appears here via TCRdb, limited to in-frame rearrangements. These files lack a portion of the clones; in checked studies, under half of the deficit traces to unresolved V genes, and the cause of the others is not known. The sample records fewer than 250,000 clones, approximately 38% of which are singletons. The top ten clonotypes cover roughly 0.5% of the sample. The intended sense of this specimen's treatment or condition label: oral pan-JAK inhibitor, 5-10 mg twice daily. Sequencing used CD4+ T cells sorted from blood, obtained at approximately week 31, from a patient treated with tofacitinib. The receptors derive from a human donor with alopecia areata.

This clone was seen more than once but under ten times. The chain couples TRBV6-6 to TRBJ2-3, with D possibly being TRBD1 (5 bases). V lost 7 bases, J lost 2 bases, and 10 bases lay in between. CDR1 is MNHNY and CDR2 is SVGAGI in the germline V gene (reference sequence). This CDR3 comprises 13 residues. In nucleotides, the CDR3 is TGTGCCAGCAACCAGGGTTACACAGATACGCAGTATTTT. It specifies CASNQGYTDTQYF.

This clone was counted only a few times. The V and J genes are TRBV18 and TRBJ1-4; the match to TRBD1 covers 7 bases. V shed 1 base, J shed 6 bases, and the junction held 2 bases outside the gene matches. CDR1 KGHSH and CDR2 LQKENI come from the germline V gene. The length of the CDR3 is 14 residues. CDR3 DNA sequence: TGTGCCAGCTCACCACAGGGGGCAGATGAAAAACTGTTTTTT. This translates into CASSPQGADEKLFF.

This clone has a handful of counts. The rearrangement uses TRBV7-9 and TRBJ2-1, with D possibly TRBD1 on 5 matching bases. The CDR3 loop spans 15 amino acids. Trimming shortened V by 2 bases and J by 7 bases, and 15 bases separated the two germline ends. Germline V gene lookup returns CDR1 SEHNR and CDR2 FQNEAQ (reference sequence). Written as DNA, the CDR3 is TGTGCCAGCAGCTTACCAGTCAAGGCAGGGAATGAGCAGTTCTTC. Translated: CASSLPVKAGNEQFF.

Here the CDR3 reads CASSQGLAVGQTTEAFF. CDR3 sequence (DNA): TGCGCCAGCAGCCAAGGACTAGCTGTGGGACAGACGACTGAAGCTTTCTTT. The chain carries TRBV4-1 and TRBJ1-1; 7 nucleotides agree with TRBD1. Germline CDR1 and CDR2: MGHRA and YSYEKL. The J segment lost 5 bases and the V segment lost 1 base, leaving 13 bases of the junction unmatched. The CDR3 sequence is 17 residues long.

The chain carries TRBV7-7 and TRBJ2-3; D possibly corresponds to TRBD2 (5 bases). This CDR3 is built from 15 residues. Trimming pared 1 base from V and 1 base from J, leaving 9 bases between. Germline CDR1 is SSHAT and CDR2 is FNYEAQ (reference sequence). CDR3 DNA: TGTGCCAGCAGCTTAGGAGGGCAGCGCACAGATACGCAGTATTTT. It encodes CASSLGGQRTDTQYF.

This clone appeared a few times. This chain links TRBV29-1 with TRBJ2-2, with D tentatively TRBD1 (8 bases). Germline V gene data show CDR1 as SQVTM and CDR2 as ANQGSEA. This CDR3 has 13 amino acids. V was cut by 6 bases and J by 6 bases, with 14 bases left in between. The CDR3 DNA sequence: TGCAGCGTAGGACAGGGACTATCCGGGGAGCTGTTTTTT. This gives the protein CSVGQGLSGELFF.

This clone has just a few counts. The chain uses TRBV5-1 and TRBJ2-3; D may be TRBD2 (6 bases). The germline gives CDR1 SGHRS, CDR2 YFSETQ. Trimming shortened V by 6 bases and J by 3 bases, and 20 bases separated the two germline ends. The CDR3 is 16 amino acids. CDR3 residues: CASTPVGSGLTDTQYF. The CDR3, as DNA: TGCGCCAGCACCCCCGTTGGTAGCGGCCTTACAGATACGCAGTATTTT.

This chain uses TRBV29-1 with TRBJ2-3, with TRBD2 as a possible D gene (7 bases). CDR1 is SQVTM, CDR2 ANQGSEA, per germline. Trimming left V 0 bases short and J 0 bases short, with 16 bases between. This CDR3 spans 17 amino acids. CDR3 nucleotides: TGCAGCGTTGAAGATCGCGGGGGCCTCCTTAGCACAGATACGCAGTATTTT. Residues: CSVEDRGGLLSTDTQYF.

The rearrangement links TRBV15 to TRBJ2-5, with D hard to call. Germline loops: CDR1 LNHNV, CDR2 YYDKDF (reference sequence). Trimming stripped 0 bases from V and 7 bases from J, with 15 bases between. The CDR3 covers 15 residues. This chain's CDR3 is CATSRDPVNEATQYF. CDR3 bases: TGTGCCACCAGCAGAGATCCCGTGAACGAGGCGACCCAGTACTTC.

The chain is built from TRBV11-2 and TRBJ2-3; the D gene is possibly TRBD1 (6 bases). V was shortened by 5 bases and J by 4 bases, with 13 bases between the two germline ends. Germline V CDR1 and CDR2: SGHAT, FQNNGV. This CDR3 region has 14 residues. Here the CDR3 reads CASSTWGQSDTQYF. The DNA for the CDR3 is TGTGCCAGCAGCACATGGGGGCAGTCAGATACGCAGTATTTT. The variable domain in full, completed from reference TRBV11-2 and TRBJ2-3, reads EAGVAQSPRYKIIEKRQSVAFWCNPISGHATLYWYQQILGQGPKLLIQFQNNGVVDDSQLPKDRFSAERLKGVDSTLKIQPAKLEDSAVYLCASSTWGQSDTQYFGPGTRLTVL.

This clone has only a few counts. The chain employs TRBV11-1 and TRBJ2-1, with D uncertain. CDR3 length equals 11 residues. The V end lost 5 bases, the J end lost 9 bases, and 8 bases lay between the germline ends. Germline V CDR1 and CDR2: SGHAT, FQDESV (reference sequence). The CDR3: CASSQFGEQFF. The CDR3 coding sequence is TGTGCCAGCAGCCAGTTCGGTGAGCAGTTCTTC.

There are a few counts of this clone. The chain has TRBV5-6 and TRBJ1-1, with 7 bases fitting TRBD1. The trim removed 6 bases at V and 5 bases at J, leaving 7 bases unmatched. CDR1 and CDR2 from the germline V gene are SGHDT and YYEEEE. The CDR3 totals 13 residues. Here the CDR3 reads CASTTDRVTEAFF. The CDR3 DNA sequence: TGTGCCAGCACCACTGACAGGGTTACTGAAGCTTTCTTT.

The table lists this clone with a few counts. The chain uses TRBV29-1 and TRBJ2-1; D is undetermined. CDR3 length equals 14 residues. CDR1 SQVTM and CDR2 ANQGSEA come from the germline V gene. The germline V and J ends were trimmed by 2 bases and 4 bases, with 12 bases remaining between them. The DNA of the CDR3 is TGCAGCGTTGAACGGCTTCTCTTATACAATGAGCAGTTCTTC. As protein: CSVERLLLYNEQFF.

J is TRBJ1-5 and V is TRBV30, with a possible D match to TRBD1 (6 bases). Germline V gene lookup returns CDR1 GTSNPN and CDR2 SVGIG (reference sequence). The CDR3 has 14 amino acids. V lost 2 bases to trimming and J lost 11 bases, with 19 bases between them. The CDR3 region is CAWSIAGAGVAQHF. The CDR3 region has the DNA TGTGCCTGGAGTATTGCAGGGGCGGGGGTGGCCCAGCATTTT.

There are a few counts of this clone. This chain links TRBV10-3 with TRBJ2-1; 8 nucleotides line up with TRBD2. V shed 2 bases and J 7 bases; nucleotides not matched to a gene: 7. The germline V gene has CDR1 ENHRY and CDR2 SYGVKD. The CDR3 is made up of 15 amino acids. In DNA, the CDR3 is TGTGCCATCAGTGAGCCGAGCGGGAGATCAAATGAGCAGTTCTTC. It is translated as CAISEPSGRSNEQFF.

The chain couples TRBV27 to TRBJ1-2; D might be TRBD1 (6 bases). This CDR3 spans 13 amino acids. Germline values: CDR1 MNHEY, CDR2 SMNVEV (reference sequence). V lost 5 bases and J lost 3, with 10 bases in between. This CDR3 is CASSGQPYYGYTF. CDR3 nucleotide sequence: TGTGCCAGCAGTGGACAGCCCTACTATGGCTACACCTTC.

The CDR3 region is CASSTGVQGNQPQHF. The CDR3 region has the DNA TGTGCCAGCAGCACCGGGGTGCAGGGAAATCAGCCCCAGCATTTT. The chain uses TRBV7-9 and TRBJ1-5; weak D call: TRBD1 (5 bases). V was trimmed by 5 bases and J by 4 bases, leaving 15 bases between them. Germline CDR1 reads SEHNR; CDR2 reads FQNEAQ (reference sequence). CDR3 length: 15 residues.

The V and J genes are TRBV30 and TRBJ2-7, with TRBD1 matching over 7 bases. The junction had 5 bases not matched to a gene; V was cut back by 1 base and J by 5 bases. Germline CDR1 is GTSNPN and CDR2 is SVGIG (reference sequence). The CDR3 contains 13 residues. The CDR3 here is CAWSGQGSDEQYF. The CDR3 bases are TGTGCCTGGAGTGGACAGGGTAGCGACGAGCAGTACTTC.

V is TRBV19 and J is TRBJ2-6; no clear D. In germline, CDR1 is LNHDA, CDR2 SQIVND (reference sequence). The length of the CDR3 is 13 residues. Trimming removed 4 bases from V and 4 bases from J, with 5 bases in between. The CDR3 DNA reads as TGTGCCAGTAGTAGTCAAGGGGCCAACGTCCTGACTTTC. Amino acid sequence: CASSSQGANVLTF.